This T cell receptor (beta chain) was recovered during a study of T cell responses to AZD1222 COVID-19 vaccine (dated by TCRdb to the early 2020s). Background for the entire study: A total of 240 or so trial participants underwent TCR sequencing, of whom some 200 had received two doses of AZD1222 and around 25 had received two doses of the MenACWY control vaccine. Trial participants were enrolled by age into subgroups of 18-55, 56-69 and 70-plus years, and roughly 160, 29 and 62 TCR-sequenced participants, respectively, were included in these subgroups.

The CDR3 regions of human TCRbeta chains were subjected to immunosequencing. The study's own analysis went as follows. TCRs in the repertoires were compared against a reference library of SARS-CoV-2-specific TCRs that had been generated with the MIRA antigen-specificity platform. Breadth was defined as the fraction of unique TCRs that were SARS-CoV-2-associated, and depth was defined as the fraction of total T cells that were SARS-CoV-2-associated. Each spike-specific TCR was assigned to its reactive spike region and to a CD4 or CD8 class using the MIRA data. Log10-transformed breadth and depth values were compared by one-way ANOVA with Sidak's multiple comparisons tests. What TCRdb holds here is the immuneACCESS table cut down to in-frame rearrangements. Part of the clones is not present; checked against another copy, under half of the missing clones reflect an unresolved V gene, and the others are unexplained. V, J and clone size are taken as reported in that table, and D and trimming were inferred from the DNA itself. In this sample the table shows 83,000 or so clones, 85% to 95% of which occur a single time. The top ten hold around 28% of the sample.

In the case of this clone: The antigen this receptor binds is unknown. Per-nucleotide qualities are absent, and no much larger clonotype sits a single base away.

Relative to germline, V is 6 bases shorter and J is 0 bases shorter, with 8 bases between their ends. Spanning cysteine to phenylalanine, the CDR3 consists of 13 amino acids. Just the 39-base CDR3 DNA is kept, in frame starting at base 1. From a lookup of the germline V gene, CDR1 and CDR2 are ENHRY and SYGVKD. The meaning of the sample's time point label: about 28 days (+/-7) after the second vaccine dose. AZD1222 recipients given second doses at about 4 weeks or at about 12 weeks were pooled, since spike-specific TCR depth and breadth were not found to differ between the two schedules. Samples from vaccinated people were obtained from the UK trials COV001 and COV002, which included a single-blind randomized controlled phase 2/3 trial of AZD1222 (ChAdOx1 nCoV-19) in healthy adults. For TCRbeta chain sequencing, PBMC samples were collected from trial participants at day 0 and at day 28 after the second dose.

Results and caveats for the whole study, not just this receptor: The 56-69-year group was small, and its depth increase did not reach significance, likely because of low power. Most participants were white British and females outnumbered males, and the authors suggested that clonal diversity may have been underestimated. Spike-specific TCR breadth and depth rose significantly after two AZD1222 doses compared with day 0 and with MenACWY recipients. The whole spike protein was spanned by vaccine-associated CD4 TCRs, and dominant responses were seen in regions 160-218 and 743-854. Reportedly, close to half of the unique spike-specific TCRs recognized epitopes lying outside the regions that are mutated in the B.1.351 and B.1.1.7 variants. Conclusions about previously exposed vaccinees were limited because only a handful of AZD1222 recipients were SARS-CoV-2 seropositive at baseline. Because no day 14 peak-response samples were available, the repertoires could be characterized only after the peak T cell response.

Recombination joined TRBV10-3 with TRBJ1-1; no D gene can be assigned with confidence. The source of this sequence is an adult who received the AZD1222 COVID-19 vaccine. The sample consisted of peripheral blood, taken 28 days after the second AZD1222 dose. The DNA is TGTGCCATCAGGGGTCATATGAACACTGAAGCTTTCTTT. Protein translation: CAIRGHMNTEAFF.